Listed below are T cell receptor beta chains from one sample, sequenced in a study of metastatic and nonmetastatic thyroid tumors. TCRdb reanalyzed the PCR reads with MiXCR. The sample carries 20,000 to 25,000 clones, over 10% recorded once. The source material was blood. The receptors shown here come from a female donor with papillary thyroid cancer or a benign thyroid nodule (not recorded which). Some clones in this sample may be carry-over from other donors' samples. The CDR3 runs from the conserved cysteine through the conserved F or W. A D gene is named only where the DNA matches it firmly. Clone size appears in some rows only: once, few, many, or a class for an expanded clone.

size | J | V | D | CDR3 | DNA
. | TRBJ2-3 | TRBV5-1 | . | CTSSSEDTRRHTQYF | TGCACCAGCAGCTCGGAGGACACCCGCCGACATACGCAGTATTTT
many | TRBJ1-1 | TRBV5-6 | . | CASSLVGRNTEAFF | TGTGCCAGCAGCTTGGTAGGCAGGAACACTGAAGCTTTCTTT
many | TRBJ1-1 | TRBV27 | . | CASGLGGLRNTEAFF | TGTGCCAGCGGGCTGGGGGGACTCAGGAACACTGAAGCTTTCTTT
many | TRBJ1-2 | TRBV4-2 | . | CASSEDSYGYTF | TGTGCCAGCAGCGAGGACAGTTATGGCTACACCTTC
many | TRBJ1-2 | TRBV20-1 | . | CSARETDYGYTF | TGCAGTGCTAGAGAGACGGATTATGGCTACACCTTC
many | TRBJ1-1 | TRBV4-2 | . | CASSDGGRQNTEAFF | TGTGCCAGCAGCGACGGAGGACGTCAAAACACTGAAGCTTTCTTT
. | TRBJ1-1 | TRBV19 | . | CASSLKLSTEASF | TGTGCCAGTAGCCTGAAGTTGAGCACTGAAGCTTCCTTT
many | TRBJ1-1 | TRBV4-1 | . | CASSQEGGTEAFF | TGCGCCAGCAGCCAAGAGGGGGGCACTGAAGCTTTCTTT
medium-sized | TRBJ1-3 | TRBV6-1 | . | CASSSTGSSGNTIYF | TGTGCCAGCAGTTCCACTGGGAGCTCTGGAAACACCATATATTTT
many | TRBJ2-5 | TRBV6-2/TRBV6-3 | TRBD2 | CASSFRAGETQYF | TGTGCCAGCAGTTTTAGAGCGGGGGAGACCCAGTACTTC
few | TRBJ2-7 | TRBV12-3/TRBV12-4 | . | CASSSRTDEQYF | TGTGCCAGCAGTTCGAGGACAGACGAGCAGTACTTC
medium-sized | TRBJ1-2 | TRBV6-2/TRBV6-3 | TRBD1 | CASSTIQTGAGYTF | TGTGCCAGCAGTACTATCCAGACAGGGGCTGGCTACACCTTC
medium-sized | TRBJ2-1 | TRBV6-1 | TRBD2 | CASSESSGPFYSYNEQFF | TGTGCCAGCAGTGAATCTAGCGGGCCTTTCTACTCCTACAATGAGCAGTTCTTC
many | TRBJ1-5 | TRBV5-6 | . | CASSYGGSSNQPQHF | TGTGCCAGCAGCTACGGTGGCAGCAGCAATCAGCCCCAGCATTTT
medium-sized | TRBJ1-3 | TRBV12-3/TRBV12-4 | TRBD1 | CASSFNHAGGIGNTIYF | TGTGCCAGCAGTTTTAATCATGCAGGGGGCATTGGAAACACCATATATTTT
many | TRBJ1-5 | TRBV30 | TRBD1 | CAWSSGGTGNQPQHF | TGTGCCTGGAGTTCGGGCGGGACAGGGAATCAGCCCCAGCATTTT
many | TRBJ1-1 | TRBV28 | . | CASRPPTGLNTEAFF | TGTGCCAGCAGACCCCCGACAGGACTGAACACTGAAGCTTTCTTT
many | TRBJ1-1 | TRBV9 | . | CASSSPEGGYLNTEAFF | TGTGCCAGCAGCTCTCCCGAAGGCGGTTACTTGAACACTGAAGCTTTCTTT
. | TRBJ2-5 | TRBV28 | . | CASSLLWTWETQYF | TGTGCCAGCAGTTTATTGTGGACTTGGGAGACCCAGTACTTC
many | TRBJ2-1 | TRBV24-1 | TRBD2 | CATSLSGEINNEQFF | TGTGCCACCTCCCTCAGCGGGGAGATAAACAATGAGCAGTTCTTC
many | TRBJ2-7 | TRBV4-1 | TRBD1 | CASSHRQGATYEQYF | TGCGCCAGCAGCCACAGACAGGGGGCTACCTACGAGCAGTACTTC
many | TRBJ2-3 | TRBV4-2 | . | CASSQDIGGADTQYF | TGTGCCAGCAGCCAAGATATTGGCGGCGCAGATACGCAGTATTTT
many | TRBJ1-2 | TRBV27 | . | CASSPFPPTGSYGYTF | TGTGCCAGCAGTCCGTTTCCTCCAACAGGGAGCTATGGCTACACCTTC
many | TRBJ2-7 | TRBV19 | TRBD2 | CASSPYPKTSGTYYEQYF | TGTGCCAGTAGTCCGTACCCGAAGACTAGCGGAACTTACTACGAGCAGTACTTC
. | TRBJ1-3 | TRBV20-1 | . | CSARQWGVGGNTIYF | TGCAGTGCCCGCCAGTGGGGCGTGGGGGGAAACACCATATATTTT
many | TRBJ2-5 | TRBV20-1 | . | CSARDSLGSETQYF | TGCAGTGCTAGAGACTCCCTGGGGTCAGAGACCCAGTACTTC
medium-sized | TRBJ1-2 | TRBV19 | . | CASTLVGGYGYTF | TGTGCCAGTACCCTTGTAGGGGGCTATGGCTACACCTTC
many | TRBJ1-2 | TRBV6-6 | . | CASSYGGQMGYGYTF | TGTGCCAGCAGTTATGGGGGGCAGATGGGCTATGGCTACACCTTC
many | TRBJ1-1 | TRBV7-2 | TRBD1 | CASSTGKWTGGRNTEAFF | TGTGCCAGCAGCACAGGTAAATGGACAGGGGGCAGGAACACTGAAGCTTTCTTT
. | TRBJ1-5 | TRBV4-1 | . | CASIQGRDRWQPQHF | TGCGCCAGCATCCAAGGTCGCGACCGGTGGCAGCCCCAGCATTTT
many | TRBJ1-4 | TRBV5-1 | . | CASSSQVGQHADEKLFF | TGCGCCAGCAGCTCTCAAGTGGGGCAGCACGCTGATGAAAAACTGTTTTTT
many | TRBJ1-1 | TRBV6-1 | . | CASREREGTEAFF | TGTGCCAGCAGAGAAAGGGAGGGCACTGAAGCTTTCTTT
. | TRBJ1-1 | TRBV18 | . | CASSPEHNTEAFF | TGTGCCAGCTCACCAGAGCACAACACTGAAGCTTTCTTT
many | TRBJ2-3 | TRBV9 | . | CASSVADYTDTQYF | TGTGCCAGCAGCGTAGCGGACTACACAGATACGCAGTATTTT
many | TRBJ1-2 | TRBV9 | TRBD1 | CASTLDRGENGYTF | TGTGCCAGCACGCTCGACAGGGGGGAAAATGGCTACACCTTC
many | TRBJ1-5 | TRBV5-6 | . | CASSFGGRPQHF | TGTGCCAGCAGCTTTGGAGGTCGGCCCCAGCATTTT
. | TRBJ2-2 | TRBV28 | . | CASSHPVTGEMFF | TGTGCCAGCAGTCACCCGGTTACCGGGGAGATGTTTTTT
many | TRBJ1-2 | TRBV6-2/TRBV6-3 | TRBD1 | CASSSWDSREGYTF | TGTGCCAGCAGTTCCTGGGACAGCCGAGAGGGCTACACCTTC
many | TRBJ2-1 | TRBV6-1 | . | CASSVGIYNEQFF | TGTGCCAGCAGCGTAGGGATTTACAATGAGCAGTTCTTC
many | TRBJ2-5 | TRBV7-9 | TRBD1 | CAGLGQQETQYF | TGTGCCGGACTGGGACAGCAAGAGACCCAGTACTTC